One T cell receptor (beta chain) is described in this entry. This specimen comes from a study of T cells in Graves' hyperthyroidism and ophthalmopathy. The CDR3 regions of TCR beta were amplified from RNA transcripts. The TCR CDR3 first-round RT-PCR relied on the HTBI primer set. TCRdb independently ran MiXCR on the multiplex PCR reads; one entry per CDR3 protein. The sample includes about 640,000 distinct CDR3 sequences, less than 25% of them seen just once. Trimming took 7 bases from V and 4 from J, leaving 13 bases between them. CDR1 and CDR2 from the germline V gene are MNHEY and SVGEGT. The CDR3 is made up of 13 amino acids.

The sequencing sample was made of blood. J is TRBJ2-5 and V is TRBV6-2 or TRBV6-3; D possibly uses TRBD1 or TRBD2 (5 bases each). This sequence was found in a young man with Graves' ophthalmopathy. CDR3 bases: TGTGCCAGCATAAGAACGGGGCGAGAGACCCAGTACTTC. This sequence encodes CASIRTGRETQYF.